These 18 T cell receptor beta chains originate from one sample sequenced in a study of blood T cell repertoires in COVID-19. The protocol was immunoSEQ multiplex PCR, while the TCRdb copy is restricted to in-frame clones and leaves out a portion. The sample has more than 250,000 clones, 85% to 90% seen once. Sequencing input: PBMCs or T cells enriched from blood (not recorded which). The receptor set was obtained from a woman aged 18-35 years with acute COVID-19.

The rearrangement uses TRBV6-4 and TRBJ2-1; TRBD1 is a possible D gene (6 bases). The length of the CDR3 is 14 residues. V was cut by 0 bases and J by 15 bases, with 18 bases left in between. Per germline, CDR1 MRHNA and CDR2 SNTAGT. CDR3 sequence reads: CASSDSGGEYQLFF. The CDR3 region has the DNA TGTGCCAGCAGTGACTCAGGGGGAGAATATCAACTGTTCTTC.

V gene TRBV18 combines with J gene TRBJ1-4; 9 positions agree with TRBD1. The V segment lost 5 bases and the J segment 2 bases; nucleotides outside the gene matches: 3. In germline, CDR1 is KGHSH, CDR2 LQKENI. The CDR3 has 15 residues. CDR3 nucleotides: TGTGCCAGCTCAACTGACAGGGGGACTAATGAAAAACTGTTTTTT. Amino acid sequence: CASSTDRGTNEKLFF.

The count of this clone is one. The J gene is TRBJ1-2, the V gene TRBV14, with D possibly matching TRBD1 (5 bases). Trimming pared 0 bases from V and 8 bases from J, leaving 22 bases between. From germline, CDR1 is SGHDN and CDR2 FVKESK. The CDR3 spans 17 residues. The CDR3 region is CASSQDDLGGARRGYTF. Here the CDR3 DNA reads TGTGCCAGCAGCCAAGACGACCTCGGGGGAGCGAGGCGAGGCTACACCTTC.

V is TRBV4-1 and J is TRBJ2-5; 12 positions match TRBD2. V shed 4 bases, J shed 2 bases, and the junction held 11 bases outside the gene matches. The CDR3 length is 18 residues. Germline V gene lookup returns CDR1 MGHRA and CDR2 YSYEKL. CDR3 amino acids: CASSPKAPSGRGQETQYF. Here the CDR3 DNA reads TGCGCCAGCAGCCCGAAAGCCCCTAGCGGGAGGGGGCAAGAGACCCAGTACTTC.

This sequence joins TRBV7-9 and TRBJ2-1, with 7 bases that match TRBD2. Germline-derived CDR1 and CDR2 are SEHNR and FQNEAQ (reference sequence). CDR3 length equals 15 residues. The ends lost 6 bases at V and 9 bases at J; junction bases unmatched: 14. The CDR3 DNA reads TGTGCCAGCAGTCCGCGGACTAGGGAGCACCCTGAGCAGTTCTTC. Translated, it gives CASSPRTREHPEQFF.

The V gene is TRBV7-8, the J gene TRBJ1-5; D not resolved. Germline V gene sequence: CDR1 SGHVS, CDR2 FQNEAQ. CDR3 size: 15 residues. The V end was cut by 4 bases, the J end by 0 bases, with 10 bases between. CDR3 in DNA: TGTGCCAGCAGCTCCGGGATCCATAGCAATCAGCCCCAGCATTTT. Amino acids: CASSSGIHSNQPQHF.

The chain couples TRBV28 to TRBJ1-1, with TRBD1 matching 9 bases. V trimming: 6 bases; J trimming: 4 bases; junction bases outside the gene matches: 12. Per the germline V gene, CDR1 is MDHEN and CDR2 is SYDVKM. This CDR3 is built from 16 residues. The DNA for the CDR3 is TGTGCCAGCAGCTCGCCTGGGACAGGGTGGGTCACTGAAGCTTTCTTT. It is translated as CASSSPGTGWVTEAFF.

This clone was observed a few times. The rearrangement links TRBV5-8 to TRBJ1-5; TRBD1 aligns across 7 bases. The CDR3 is 19 residues long. V was pared by 4 bases and J by 0 bases, with 16 bases of the junction left unmatched. Germline CDR1 is SGHTS and CDR2 is YDEGEE. CDR3 nucleotide sequence: TGTGCCAGCAGCCCCTATCTCGGGACAGTGAAGAATAGCAATCAGCCCCAGCATTTT. This encodes CASSPYLGTVKNSNQPQHF. The full variable domain, with the rest looked up from reference TRBV5-8 and TRBJ1-5, is EAGVTQSPTHLIKTRGQQATLRCSPISGHTSVYWYQQALGLGLQFLLWYDEGEERNRGNFPPRFSGRQFPNYSSELNVNALELEDSALYLCASSPYLGTVKNSNQPQHFGDGTRLSIL.

V gene TRBV5-1 combines with J gene TRBJ2-3, with 9 bases matching TRBD2. Germline V gene sequence: CDR1 SGHRS, CDR2 YFSETQ. The CDR3 has 17 residues. V shed 0 bases and J 5 bases; nucleotides not matched to a gene: 10. DNA of the CDR3: TGCGCCAGCAGCTTGGCCCTTCTAGCGGGGATGGGAGATACGCAGTATTTT. Protein: CASSLALLAGMGDTQYF.

The chain is built from TRBV19 and TRBJ1-4; D may be TRBD1 (5 bases). This CDR3 contains 12 residues. CDR1 is LNHDA, CDR2 SQIVND, per germline (reference sequence). V was pared by 0 bases and J by 10 bases, with 6 bases between. The CDR3, as DNA: TGTGCCAGTAGTATAGATACAGGAAAACTGTTTTTT. The encoded protein is CASSIDTGKLFF.

This clone was found once. The chain uses TRBV19 and TRBJ1-2, with D tentatively TRBD1 (5 bases). Per germline, CDR1 LNHDA and CDR2 SQIVND (reference sequence). Deletions cut 3 bases from V and 4 bases from J, with 12 bases between. The CDR3 is 14 residues long. The CDR3 protein is CASSIGGSTYGYTF. The CDR3, as DNA: TGTGCCAGTAGTATTGGGGGGTCAACCTATGGCTACACCTTC.

In nucleotides, the CDR3 is TGCGCCAGCAGCCAAAGGGGCGGGGATGAGCAGTTCTTC. This encodes CASSQRGGDEQFF. This chain connects TRBV4-3 to TRBJ2-1; a weak D match, TRBD2 (6 bases). The CDR3 has 13 residues. Germline values: CDR1 LGHNA, CDR2 YSLEER. Trimming removed 2 bases from V and 8 bases from J, with 10 bases in between.

The rearrangement uses TRBV18 and TRBJ2-7; 12 positions agree with TRBD2. Germline CDR1 KGHSH, CDR2 LQKENI. The length of the CDR3 is 16 residues. Trimming cost V 1 base and J 5 bases; bases outside gene matches: 6. For the CDR3, the DNA is TGTGCCAGCTCACCACGCCTAGCGGGAGGGCGACACGAGCAGTACTTC. Amino acid sequence: CASSPRLAGGRHEQYF.

The chain carries TRBV2 and TRBJ2-7; 8 nucleotides match TRBD1. With 8 bases clipped from V and 13 bases from J, the junction kept 7 bases outside the gene matches. The germline CDR1 and CDR2 sequences are SNHLY and FYNNEI. This CDR3 comprises 10 residues. The DNA for the CDR3 is TGTGCCAGCTCCTCAGGGGGCGAATACTTC. Translated: CASSSGGEYF.

The chain combines TRBV6-5 with TRBJ1-2, with 7 bases identical to TRBD1. V lost 6 bases to trimming and J lost 4 bases; unmatched junction nucleotides: 8. The length of the CDR3 is 14 residues. Germline V gene sequence: CDR1 MNHEY, CDR2 SVGAGI. CDR3 in DNA: TGTGCCAGCAGAGACCCGGGACAGTCCTATGGCTACACCTTC. Protein product: CASRDPGQSYGYTF.

The J gene is TRBJ2-2, the V gene TRBV28, with 7 bases that match TRBD1. V was pared by 7 bases and J by 0 bases, with 8 bases of the junction left unmatched. Germline V CDR1 and CDR2: MDHEN, SYDVKM. This CDR3 spans 16 amino acids. This chain's CDR3 is CASTENRGPNTGELFF. CDR3 DNA: TGTGCCAGCACTGAAAACAGGGGTCCGAACACCGGGGAGCTGTTTTTT.

The chain combines TRBV24-1 with TRBJ2-7; TRBD1 matches at 9 bases. The ends lost 4 bases at V and 3 bases at J; junction bases unmatched: 6. Germline CDR1 KGHDR, CDR2 SFDVKD. There are 15 residues in the CDR3. The CDR3 here is CATSEKQGAFYEQYF. The DNA for the CDR3 is TGTGCCACCAGTGAAAAACAGGGGGCTTTCTACGAGCAGTACTTC.

This sequence joins TRBV6-6 and TRBJ2-3; D is perhaps TRBD2 (5 bases). Germline lookup yields CDR1 MNHNY and CDR2 SVGAGI (reference sequence). This CDR3 contains 18 residues. Trimming shortened V by 5 bases and J by 0 bases, and 21 bases separated the two germline ends. CDR3 amino acids: CASSPQAFRGISTDTQYF. The CDR3 DNA reads as TGTGCCAGCAGTCCCCAGGCTTTTAGAGGGATCAGCACAGATACGCAGTATTTT.